These 26 T cell receptor beta chains were all obtained from the same sample, sequenced in a study of shared clonotypes between healthy human individuals. Sequencing was performed with immunoSEQ multiplex PCR; in TCRdb, only in-frame clones are kept and a portion is missing. The sample consists of roughly 1.4 million clones, 97% to 99% of them appearing once. Material: naive CD4+ T cells sorted from blood. As for subset: CD45RA+ positively selected. These receptors all stem from a man aged 25 to 40 in good health.

In nucleotides, the CDR3 is TGTGCCAGCACCCAGGCCCCTAGCGGGAGGGATACGCAGTATTTT. Translating it yields CASTQAPSGRDTQYF. The chain couples TRBV9 to TRBJ2-3, with 11 bases that match TRBD2. This CDR3 region has 15 residues. The V segment lost 6 bases and the J segment 6 bases; nucleotides outside the gene matches: 9. Germline CDR1 and CDR2: SGDLS and YYNGEE.

In DNA, the CDR3 is TGTGCCAGCAGTGAATCAAGCGTTACCTACGAGCAGTACTTC. Its translation: CASSESSVTYEQYF. This chain links TRBV2 with TRBJ2-7, with unresolved D. Trimming pared 2 bases from V and 2 bases from J, leaving 10 bases between. Germline-derived CDR1 and CDR2 are SNHLY and FYNNEI. This CDR3 is 14 amino acids long.

The chain couples TRBV5-1 to TRBJ1-2, with TRBD1 identical over 9 bases. The V segment lost 4 bases and the J segment 3 bases; nucleotides outside the gene matches: 10. CDR1 and CDR2 (germline): SGHRS, YFSETQ. The CDR3 runs to 16 residues. The CDR3 is CASSPGTGIIDYGYTF. The CDR3 DNA sequence: TGCGCCAGCAGCCCCGGGACAGGGATCATTGACTATGGCTACACCTTC.

Worth noting for this clone: Other nucleotide sequences in the sample specify the same CDR3. The V gene is TRBV9, the J gene TRBJ1-3, with 10 bases fitting TRBD1. V was clipped by 0 bases and J by 2 bases; unmatched bases: 2. The CDR3 length is 16 residues. Per the germline V gene, CDR1 is SGDLS and CDR2 is YYNGEE. The CDR3 DNA sequence: TGTGCCAGCAGCGTAGCCGGGACAGGGGCTGGAAACACCATATATTTT. As protein: CASSVAGTGAGNTIYF.

V gene TRBV27 combines with J gene TRBJ2-7, with 8 bases identical to TRBD1. The germline V gene has CDR1 MNHEY and CDR2 SMNVEV (reference sequence). There are 16 residues in the CDR3. V was clipped by 7 bases and J by 2 bases; unmatched bases: 13. CDR3 coding DNA: TGTGCCAGCAAGGGCGTATCGGACAGGGACCCCTACGAGCAGTACTTC. It is translated as CASKGVSDRDPYEQYF.

The chain joins TRBV28 to TRBJ1-1; D call uncertain. The germline V and J ends were trimmed by 9 bases and 0 bases, with 5 bases remaining between them. CDR1 is MDHEN, CDR2 SYDVKM, per germline. The CDR3 extends over 11 amino acids. The CDR3 is CASTMNTEAFF. For the CDR3, the DNA is TGTGCCAGTACGATGAACACTGAAGCTTTCTTT.

The rearrangement joins TRBV7-2 to TRBJ2-7; 11 bases map to TRBD2. CDR1 and CDR2 from the germline V gene are SGHTA and FQGNSA. Germline trimming cut 5 bases from V and 6 bases from J; bases unmatched to any gene: 9. CDR3 length: 15 residues. CDR3 residues: CASSEVAGGPPEQYF. CDR3 DNA sequence: TGTGCCAGCAGCGAAGTAGCGGGAGGGCCTCCCGAGCAGTACTTC.

The chain recombines TRBV28 with TRBJ2-7; D perhaps matches TRBD2 (6 bases). V was pared by 7 bases and J by 7 bases, with 23 bases between. CDR1 MDHEN and CDR2 SYDVKM come from the germline V gene. The CDR3 length is 15 residues. CDR3 loop: CASNPGLPSGREQYF. The DNA for the CDR3 is TGTGCCAGCAATCCGGGACTCCCCTCGGGAAGGGAGCAGTACTTC.

This chain connects TRBV7-9 to TRBJ1-1; TRBD1 might be the D (5 bases). The germline V gene has CDR1 SEHNR and CDR2 FQNEAQ (reference sequence). The ends were cut back, 6 bases at V and 1 base at J, with 12 bases in the middle. This CDR3 has 14 amino acids. The CDR3 DNA follows: TGTGCCAGCAGTTATAGCGGGGCGAACACTGAAGCTTTCTTT. Translating gives CASSYSGANTEAFF.

The CDR3 sequence is CASSQIPGTNEQYF. The CDR3 DNA reads TGTGCCAGCAGCCAAATCCCCGGGACAAACGAGCAGTACTTC. The rearrangement joins TRBV5-5 to TRBJ2-7, with D maybe TRBD1 (6 bases). The CDR3 has 14 amino acids. The V gene lost 4 bases and the J gene lost 5 bases, with 16 bases spanning the gap. The germline gives CDR1 SGHKS, CDR2 YYEKEE (reference sequence).

This clone was seen just once. The V gene is TRBV29-1, the J gene TRBJ2-1; D not certain. V was trimmed by 4 bases and J by 6 bases, leaving 19 bases between them. Looked up from germline, CDR1 is SQVTM and CDR2 is ANQGSEA. The CDR3 consists of 15 residues. The CDR3: CSVAATWDSFNEQFF. The DNA of the CDR3 is TGCAGCGTTGCGGCCACGTGGGATTCTTTCAATGAGCAGTTCTTC.

The rearrangement uses TRBV2 and TRBJ1-5, with D unresolved. From germline, CDR1 is SNHLY and CDR2 FYNNEI. The CDR3 covers 13 residues. The V and J ends lost 3 bases and 3 bases respectively, with 6 bases between them. CDR3 DNA: TGTGCCAGCAGTGACAGGATCAATCAGCCCCAGCATTTT. It yields the protein CASSDRINQPQHF.

The chain has TRBV5-1 and TRBJ2-6; 7 bases map to TRBD1. Trimming cost V 1 base and J 3 bases; bases outside gene matches: 1. Germline V gives CDR1 SGHRS, CDR2 YFSETQ. The CDR3 totals 15 residues. In DNA, the CDR3 is TGCGCCAGCAGCTTGACAGGGGATGGGGCCAACGTCCTGACTTTC. It is translated as CASSLTGDGANVLTF.

The chain employs TRBV6-6 and TRBJ1-2; weak D call: TRBD1 (5 bases). This CDR3 spans 12 amino acids. CDR1 is MNHNY, CDR2 SVGAGI, per germline (reference sequence). V was trimmed by 2 bases and J by 10 bases, leaving 11 bases between them. The CDR3 sequence: CASSYQRDLYTF. The CDR3 DNA is TGTGCCAGCAGTTACCAAAGGGACCTCTACACCTTC.

This clone was seen a single time. The chain joins TRBV10-3 to TRBJ2-7; weak D call: TRBD2 (5 bases). CDR1 and CDR2 from the germline V gene are ENHRY and SYGVKD. There are 14 residues in the CDR3. V was shortened by 6 bases and J by 5 bases, with 17 bases between the two germline ends. CDR3: CAIRGLPPRDEQYF. The CDR3 DNA sequence: TGTGCCATCAGAGGACTGCCACCTCGGGACGAGCAGTACTTC.

V gene TRBV30 combines with J gene TRBJ1-5; a possible D gene is TRBD1 (5 bases). The CDR3 spans 15 residues. Trimming removed 0 bases at V and 6 bases at J, with 15 bases between. Germline V gives CDR1 GTSNPN, CDR2 SVGIG (reference sequence). CDR3 nucleotides: TGTGCCTGGAGTGTAAGGTCTTCAGGGCGTCAGCCCCAGCATTTT. Protein product: CAWSVRSSGRQPQHF.

V and J are TRBV28 and TRBJ1-5, with 7 bases fitting TRBD1. The V gene's germline CDR1 is MDHEN and CDR2 SYDVKM. Unmatched junction bases numbered 17, after V lost 6 bases and J lost 3 bases. The CDR3 covers 18 residues. CDR3 DNA: TGTGCCAGCAGCTCTTTCGACTGGGACAGAGGTATCAATCAGCCCCAGCATTTT. It is translated as CASSSFDWDRGINQPQHF.

This clone was recorded only once. V is TRBV29-1 and J is TRBJ2-5; D is possibly TRBD1 (5 bases). Per the germline V gene, CDR1 is SQVTM and CDR2 is ANQGSEA. V shed 4 bases and J shed 1 base, with 10 bases lying between them. This CDR3 is built from 13 residues. This CDR3 reads CSVGTGPQETQYF. CDR3 nucleotides: TGCAGCGTTGGTACAGGCCCCCAAGAGACCCAGTACTTC.

The gene calls are TRBV20-1 and TRBJ2-5, with 7 positions matching TRBD1. Germline values: CDR1 DFQATT, CDR2 SNEGSKA (reference sequence). This CDR3 spans 11 amino acids. Unmatched junction bases numbered 5, after V lost 8 bases and J lost 5 bases. For the CDR3, the DNA is TGCAGTCTTACAGGGGAGGAGACCCAGTACTTC. Amino acid sequence: CSLTGEETQYF.

This chain links TRBV28 with TRBJ1-2; D possibly corresponds to TRBD1 (6 bases). Trimming removed 5 bases from V and 4 bases from J, with 14 bases in between. Germline V gives CDR1 MDHEN, CDR2 SYDVKM. The CDR3 runs 14 residues. The CDR3 loop reads CASSTRQEGYGYTF. The CDR3 DNA reads TGTGCCAGCAGTACCAGACAGGAGGGCTATGGCTACACCTTC.

About this clone: Distinct nucleotide sequences in the sample also encode this CDR3. The chain joins TRBV18 to TRBJ2-3; D is uncertain. Per germline, CDR1 KGHSH and CDR2 LQKENI. V lost 3 bases and J lost 0, with 7 bases in between. The length of the CDR3 is 14 residues. The CDR3 DNA reads TGTGCCAGCTCACCGACCCCGAGCACAGATACGCAGTATTTT. Amino acid sequence: CASSPTPSTDTQYF.

This chain connects TRBV27 to TRBJ2-1; D is uncertain. CDR3 size: 12 residues. V dropped 6 bases and J dropped 4 bases, with 7 bases sitting between them. Germline V gives CDR1 MNHEY, CDR2 SMNVEV (reference sequence). The CDR3 here is CASSGPYNEQFF. Written as DNA, the CDR3 is TGTGCCAGCAGCGGCCCGTACAATGAGCAGTTCTTC.

The CDR3 loop is CASSLGPSGRSYEQYF. CDR3 bases: TGTGCCAGCAGCTTGGGGCCAAGCGGGAGATCCTACGAGCAGTACTTC. This chain uses TRBV5-6 with TRBJ2-7, with 8 bases fitting TRBD2. The CDR3 sequence is 16 residues long. The V gene's germline CDR1 is SGHDT and CDR2 YYEEEE. The J segment lost 1 base and the V segment lost 0 bases, leaving 6 bases of the junction unmatched.

The J gene is TRBJ1-4, the V gene TRBV4-3, with a weak D call TRBD1 (5 bases). This CDR3 has 15 residues. In germline, CDR1 is LGHNA, CDR2 YSLEER. V was trimmed by 7 bases and J by 8 bases, leaving 20 bases between them. The CDR3 bases are TGCGCCAGCACCCTAGAACCGGGACGGCAAGAAAAACTGTTTTTT. Protein sequence: CASTLEPGRQEKLFF.

The chain employs TRBV28 and TRBJ1-5; possibly TRBD1 for D (5 bases). CDR3 size: 17 residues. V lost 7 bases and J lost 4, with 23 bases in between. Looked up from germline, CDR1 is MDHEN and CDR2 is SYDVKM. The CDR3 nucleotides are TGTGCCAGCACCAGGTCCGCCGGGGGAATGGCAAATCAGCCCCAGCATTTT. Translation gives CASTRSAGGMANQPQHF.

The chain combines TRBV5-4 with TRBJ2-1, with D unresolved. V lost 4 bases and J lost 6, with 11 bases in between. There are 13 residues in the CDR3. The germline V gene has CDR1 SGHNT and CDR2 YYREEE (reference sequence). The CDR3 coding sequence is TGTGCCAGCAGCCCCCGTACTTCCAATGAGCAGTTCTTC. Translating gives CASSPRTSNEQFF.